A single sample gave rise to the 13 T cell receptor beta chains below, sequenced in a study of CD8 T cells in Susac syndrome. Random hexamers were used to reverse transcribe an amount of about 0.5 to 1 ug RNA. MiXCR, applied by TCRdb to the immunoSEQ multiplex PCR reads, yields one record per CDR3 protein. The sample holds about 140,000 distinct CDR3 sequences, roughly 95% seen once. Material: CD4+ T cells from PBMCs. The receptor set was obtained from a human donor with multiple sclerosis.

The chain joins TRBV20-1 to TRBJ2-4; unclear D gene. The germline CDR1 and CDR2 sequences are DFQATT and SNEGSKA (reference sequence). V was cut by 3 bases and J by 0 bases, with 15 bases left in between. This CDR3 has 16 amino acids. The CDR3 loop is CSARSPAAVAKNIQYF. The CDR3 region has the DNA TGCAGTGCTAGGTCCCCGGCGGCGGTAGCCAAAAACATTCAGTACTTC.

The CDR3 DNA follows: TGTGCCAGTAGTACACCACAGGGGTCGACCTACGAGCAGTACTTC. Translating gives CASSTPQGSTYEQYF. V is TRBV19 and J is TRBJ2-7, with TRBD1 identical over 7 bases. The CDR3 is made up of 15 amino acids. Trimming cost V 4 bases and J 2 bases; bases outside gene matches: 8. The germline CDR1 and CDR2 sequences are LNHDA and SQIVND (reference sequence).

This chain links TRBV18 with TRBJ2-3; TRBD2 matches at 7 bases. Trimming at V came to 0 bases and at J to 2 bases, leaving 5 bases not matched to a gene. This CDR3 is 16 amino acids long. Germline CDR1 is KGHSH and CDR2 is LQKENI. DNA of the CDR3: TGTGCCAGCTCACCACCGGGACGGGGGGACACAGATACGCAGTATTTT. Translation gives CASSPPGRGDTDTQYF. Together with reference TRBV18 and TRBJ2-3, the CDR3 gives the full variable domain: NAGVMQNPRHLVRRRGQEARLRCSPMKGHSHVYWYRQLPEEGLKFMVYLQKENIIDESGMPKERFSAEFPKEGPSILRIQQVVRGDSAAYFCASSPPGRGDTDTQYFGPGTRLTVL.

This chain links TRBV27 with TRBJ2-1, with 8 nucleotides matching TRBD2. This CDR3 contains 15 residues. V shed 1 base, J shed 10 bases, and the junction held 9 bases outside the gene matches. In germline, CDR1 is MNHEY, CDR2 SMNVEV (reference sequence). For the CDR3, the DNA is TGTGCCAGCAGTTTATTTTTGGCGGCTAGCGGGGAGCAGTTCTTC. Translation: CASSLFLAASGEQFF.

The V and J genes are TRBV2 and TRBJ2-3; TRBD2 agrees at 11 bases. The CDR3 runs to 15 residues. V trimming: 5 bases; J trimming: 4 bases; junction bases outside the gene matches: 5. Germline CDR1 and CDR2: SNHLY and FYNNEI. CDR3 DNA: TGTGCCAGCAGTACCGGGACTAGCGGTCCAGATACGCAGTATTTT. Protein product: CASSTGTSGPDTQYF.

V usage is TRBV24-1 and J usage is TRBJ2-3; D assignment may be TRBD1 or TRBD2 (5 bases each). V dropped 6 bases and J dropped 3 bases, with 18 bases sitting between them. The CDR3 is 16 amino acids. Looked up from germline, CDR1 is KGHDR and CDR2 is SFDVKD. CDR3 bases: TGTGCCACCAGTAGGGGTGGATCGGGGATGACAGATACGCAGTATTTT. This translates into CATSRGGSGMTDTQYF.

J is TRBJ2-7 and V is TRBV29-1; D unclear. Between the trimmed V and J ends, which lost 1 base and 2 bases, there was a span of 6 bases. This CDR3 has 12 amino acids. Germline V gene data show CDR1 as SQVTM and CDR2 as ANQGSEA. CDR3 in amino acids: CSVEGRTYEQYF. CDR3 nucleotide sequence: TGCAGCGTTGAAGGCAGAACCTACGAGCAGTACTTC.

This chain connects TRBV12-3 or TRBV12-4 to TRBJ2-5, with 11 bases aligning to TRBD2. The CDR3 spans 17 residues. V lost 7 bases, J lost 3 bases, and 13 bases stayed unmatched. CDR3 in DNA: TGTGCCAGCACCTCGGGGCCGGGACTAGCGGTCGAAGAGACCCAGTACTTC. Translating it yields CASTSGPGLAVEETQYF.

The chain combines TRBV20-1 with TRBJ1-4; weak D call: TRBD1 (5 bases). This CDR3 spans 12 amino acids. The germline CDR1 and CDR2 sequences are DFQATT and SNEGSKA (reference sequence). The ends were cut back, 6 bases at V and 7 bases at J, with 12 bases in the middle. This chain's CDR3 is CSATRGGEKLFF. The CDR3 DNA reads as TGCAGTGCCACGAGGGGCGGTGAAAAACTGTTTTTT.

The rearrangement joins TRBV27 to TRBJ1-5, with D uncertain. The germline CDR1 and CDR2 sequences are MNHEY and SMNVEV (reference sequence). The V gene lost 0 bases and the J gene lost 2 bases, with 11 bases spanning the gap. The CDR3 has 16 amino acids. CDR3 amino acids: CASSLSVTRGNQPQHF. For the CDR3, the DNA is TGTGCCAGCAGTTTATCGGTCACGCGGGGCAATCAGCCCCAGCATTTT.

The rearrangement joins TRBV28 to TRBJ2-7; D gene ambiguous. The germline gives CDR1 MDHEN, CDR2 SYDVKM. V lost 8 bases and J 6 bases, leaving 17 bases between the germline ends. There are 13 residues in the CDR3. Here the CDR3 reads CASLKSSSGEQYF. DNA for the CDR3: TGTGCCAGCCTCAAGTCGAGTTCGGGCGAGCAGTACTTC.

The table lists this clonotype with a few counts. The J gene is TRBJ1-5, the V gene TRBV7-2; D possibly corresponds to TRBD1 (5 bases). The CDR3 has 14 residues. Per the germline V gene, CDR1 is SGHTA and CDR2 is FQGNSA. V was clipped by 5 bases and J by 4 bases, with 12 bases between them. The CDR3 sequence is CASSPTGGNQPQHF. The CDR3 bases are TGTGCCAGCAGCCCCACCGGGGGGAATCAGCCCCAGCATTTT.

The rearrangement links TRBV4-1 to TRBJ2-1; D unclear. There are 14 residues in the CDR3. The V end was cut by 0 bases, the J end by 6 bases, with 9 bases between. Germline loops: CDR1 MGHRA, CDR2 YSYEKL. The CDR3 nucleotides read TGCGCCAGCAGCCAAGAAGACCCCCCCAATGAGCAGTTCTTC. This gives the protein CASSQEDPPNEQFF.